This TCR beta chain was documented in a study of blood T cells in healthy people across ages. The CDR3 covers 16 residues. Trimming left V 7 bases short and J 6 bases short, with 25 bases between. The sample holds many counts of this clonotype. Antigen unknown. The study's findings and limits: Across the age range, TCR beta diversity per million T cells fell in a roughly linear way.

PCR was performed a second time for roughly 7 to 11 cycles using a sample-barcoded 5' primer and a J-beta primer mix. TCRdb re-called the 5' RACE reads with MiXCR, one entry per CDR3 protein. The table includes approximately 810,000 distinct CDR3 sequences, 29% detected once. The sequencing sample was made of blood. The chain employs TRBV12-3 or TRBV12-4 and TRBJ2-7; no reliable D call. The receptor comes from a woman aged 80 or older in good health. CDR3 in DNA: TGTGCCAGCACCCCGATGCAGGCGGACCTCTTCCGCGAGCAGTACTTC. Protein sequence: CASTPMQADLFREQYF.